This TCR beta chain was observed in a study of cytomegalovirus exposure and HLA in healthy donors. Whole-study findings and limits: There were a few CMV-associated chains whose specificity for CMV antigens was confirmed in vitro.

Germline V gives CDR1 MGHDK, CDR2 SYGVNS. The trim removed 4 bases at V and 0 bases at J, leaving 4 bases unmatched. The CDR3 loop spans 15 amino acids. About this clone: Its antigen is not identified.

PCR employed 60 Vbeta and 13 Jbeta primers. In the authors' methods: A follow-up analysis tallied around 76 million unique TCR beta chains, roughly 10 million shared. The assay was immunoSEQ multiplex PCR, and TCRdb's table has in-frame clones only and misses some. The DNA gave D and trimming, while V, J and clone size come from that table. The sample has fewer than 200,000 clones; 80% are singletons. The chain employs TRBV25-1 and TRBJ2-7; 9 bases agree with TRBD1. Sequencing was performed on PBMCs. The clonotype originates from a man aged 40-55 years in good health and CMV-seronegative. DNA for the CDR3: TGTGCCAGCAGTGGGCCGGGACAGGGCTCCTACGAGCAGTACTTC. Translating it yields CASSGPGQGSYEQYF.